Shown below are 13 T cell receptor beta chains from a single sample sequenced in a study of T cells after yellow fever vaccination. TCRdb re-called the 5' RACE reads with MiXCR, one entry per CDR3 protein. The sample lists 450,000 to 600,000 distinct CDR3 sequences, about 13% occurring once. Source: PBMCs, taken on the day of the yellow fever booster vaccination. These receptors were taken from a man in his thirties or forties who received the YFV17D yellow fever vaccine.

This clonotype has only a few counts. This chain uses TRBV11-2 with TRBJ2-3, with 15 bases fitting TRBD2. Trimming removed 1 base from V and 5 bases from J; junction bases left unmatched: 16. This CDR3 region has 21 residues. The germline CDR1 and CDR2 sequences are SGHAT and FQNNGV. CDR3 loop: CASSLVLRSSGLAGGGDTQYF. CDR3 DNA: TGTGCCAGCAGCTTAGTTCTTCGGTCTTCGGGACTAGCGGGAGGTGGAGATACGCAGTATTTT.

Points on this clonotype: Germline is not matched at one junction end, which may reflect a read error. J is TRBJ2-7 and V is TRBV6-2 or TRBV6-3; 8 bases fit TRBD1. Germline assignment: CDR1 MNHEY and CDR2 SVGEGT. This CDR3 is built from 14 residues. DNA for the CDR3: TGTGCCACCAGTTACCAGGGGGCGTCCTACGAGCAGTACTTC. This codes for CATSYQGASYEQYF.

This clonotype was counted only a few times. V is TRBV20-1 and J is TRBJ2-7; TRBD2 aligns across 9 bases. Germline V lookup: CDR1 DFQATT, CDR2 SNEGSKA (reference sequence). The CDR3 sequence is 19 residues long. V trimming: 1 base; J trimming: 7 bases; junction bases outside the gene matches: 23. CDR3 loop: CSARARDIISSGGSPEQYF. The CDR3 DNA is TGCAGTGCTAGAGCCCGGGACATAATTAGTAGCGGGGGCTCTCCGGAGCAGTACTTC.

In this sample, this clonotype turned up a few times. This sequence joins TRBV28 and TRBJ2-5, with TRBD1 matching over 7 bases. The germline V gene has CDR1 MDHEN and CDR2 SYDVKM. The CDR3 length is 16 residues. J lost 4 bases, V lost 4 bases, and 12 bases had no gene match. This chain's CDR3 is CASSSLGGDSLETQYF. In DNA, the CDR3 is TGTGCCAGCAGTTCCCTAGGGGGCGACTCCCTAGAGACCCAGTACTTC.

The rearrangement links TRBV28 to TRBJ2-7; the D is unclear. The germline V gene encodes CDR1 MDHEN and CDR2 SYDVKM. V lost 2 bases and J 9 bases, leaving 11 bases between the germline ends. This CDR3 comprises 12 residues. CDR3 DNA sequence: TGTGCCAGCAGTTTAGCCCCCCTAGGGCAGTACTTC. It codes for CASSLAPLGQYF.

The chain employs TRBV28 and TRBJ1-2, with D perhaps TRBD1 (5 bases). The CDR3 extends over 14 amino acids. CDR1 MDHEN and CDR2 SYDVKM come from the germline V gene. Trimming pared 5 bases from V and 4 bases from J, leaving 14 bases between. The CDR3 sequence is CASSGDGRVYGYTF. CDR3 in DNA: TGTGCCAGCAGTGGGGACGGGCGGGTCTATGGCTACACCTTC.

The chain recombines TRBV15 with TRBJ2-3; 8 positions match TRBD2. The germline CDR1 and CDR2 sequences are LNHNV and YYDKDF (reference sequence). The CDR3 runs 17 residues. Trimming cost V 4 bases and J 1 base; bases outside gene matches: 10. Here the CDR3 reads CATSTDGETSGTDTQYF. DNA for the CDR3: TGTGCCACCAGCACAGATGGGGAGACTAGCGGCACAGATACGCAGTATTTT.

The V gene is TRBV7-9, the J gene TRBJ2-1; 16 bases match TRBD2. The CDR3 has 15 amino acids. CDR1 and CDR2 from the germline V gene are SEHNR and FQNEAQ (reference sequence). The ends lost 5 bases at V and 10 bases at J; junction bases unmatched: 5. CDR3 nucleotide sequence: TGTGCCAGCAGCGCCCCGGGACTAGCGGGAGGGGAGCAGTTCTTC. It translates to CASSAPGLAGGEQFF.

In DNA form, the CDR3 reads TGTGCCAGCTCACCGGGAATTGGGCAAGAGACCCAGTACTTC. Translating it yields CASSPGIGQETQYF. The J gene is TRBJ2-5, the V gene TRBV18; D is uncertain. CDR1 is KGHSH and CDR2 is LQKENI in the germline V gene. The CDR3 is 14 residues long. V was trimmed by 3 bases and J by 2 bases, leaving 10 bases between them.

The V call is TRBV7-6, the J call TRBJ2-1; TRBD2 aligns across 9 bases. Germline V lookup: CDR1 SGHVS, CDR2 FNYEAQ. The CDR3 consists of 15 residues. Trimming at V came to 1 base and at J to 6 bases, leaving 4 bases not matched to a gene. The CDR3 nucleotides are TGTGCCAGCAGCTTAGGGGAAGCGGGAGGCAATGAGCAGTTCTTC. Translating gives CASSLGEAGGNEQFF. Complete variable domain (other parts from reference TRBV7-6 and TRBJ2-1): GAGVSQSPRYKVTKRGQDVALRCDPISGHVSLYWYRQALGQGPEFLTYFNYEAQQDKSGLPNDRFSAERPEGSISTLTIQRTEQRDSAMYRCASSLGEAGGNEQFFGPGTRLTVL.

Only a few counts were recorded for this clonotype. This sequence joins TRBV19 and TRBJ1-1, with D perhaps TRBD1 (5 bases). This CDR3 comprises 13 residues. V was trimmed by 5 bases and J by 9 bases, leaving 16 bases between them. Germline V CDR1 and CDR2: LNHDA, SQIVND (reference sequence). CDR3 protein: CASSPRRGEKAFF. In DNA, the CDR3 is TGTGCCAGTAGTCCGAGAAGAGGGGAAAAAGCTTTCTTT.

This clonotype was seen a few times. This chain links TRBV12-5 with TRBJ2-3, with TRBD1 matching over 7 bases. Germline CDR1 and CDR2: LGHNT and FRNRAP. The CDR3 extends over 14 amino acids. V shed 6 bases, J shed 1 base, and the junction held 4 bases outside the gene matches. CDR3 sequence: CASGPGQGTDTQYF. The CDR3, as DNA: TGTGCTAGTGGCCCTGGACAGGGCACAGATACGCAGTATTTT.

V gene TRBV5-6 combines with J gene TRBJ2-2; TRBD2 aligns across 7 bases. The trim removed 4 bases at V and 0 bases at J, leaving 3 bases unmatched. This CDR3 comprises 15 residues. The germline CDR1 and CDR2 sequences are SGHDT and YYEEEE. The CDR3 sequence is CASSQLAPNTGELFF. The CDR3 DNA reads TGTGCCAGCAGCCAACTAGCGCCGAACACCGGGGAGCTGTTTTTT.